This entry describes one TCR beta chain. Seattle researchers signed up patients amid active infection and tracked them longitudinally. This sample stems from a study of blood T cell repertoires in COVID-19. Study-wide context: There were acute and convalescent COVID-19 samples, and they came from the United States, Italy and Spain. Sources were T cells, B-cell-depleted T cells, or PBMCs; the material itself was cDNA or gDNA.

Authors' processing steps: Cell counts per sample came from amplifying reference gene primers. The method was immunoSEQ multiplex PCR; TCRdb's version includes in-frame clones alone and lacks a portion of them. D and trimming come from the DNA, and the V and J calls and clone size come from that table. There are 250,000 to 300,000 clones in the sample; approximately 89% occur only once, and 9.5% to 13% lies in the top ten. This CDR3 has 12 amino acids. The ends were cut back, 5 bases at V and 7 bases at J, with 9 bases in the middle. CDR1 is SGHTA, CDR2 FQGTGA, per germline. The receptor comes from a woman aged 70-85 years with COVID-19, enrolled during active disease. This chain connects TRBV7-3 to TRBJ2-1; a weak D match, TRBD2 (5 bases). The sequenced material came from peripheral blood. CDR3 sequence reads: CASSQDWNEQFF. DNA of the CDR3: TGTGCCAGCAGCCAGGACTGGAATGAGCAGTTCTTC.